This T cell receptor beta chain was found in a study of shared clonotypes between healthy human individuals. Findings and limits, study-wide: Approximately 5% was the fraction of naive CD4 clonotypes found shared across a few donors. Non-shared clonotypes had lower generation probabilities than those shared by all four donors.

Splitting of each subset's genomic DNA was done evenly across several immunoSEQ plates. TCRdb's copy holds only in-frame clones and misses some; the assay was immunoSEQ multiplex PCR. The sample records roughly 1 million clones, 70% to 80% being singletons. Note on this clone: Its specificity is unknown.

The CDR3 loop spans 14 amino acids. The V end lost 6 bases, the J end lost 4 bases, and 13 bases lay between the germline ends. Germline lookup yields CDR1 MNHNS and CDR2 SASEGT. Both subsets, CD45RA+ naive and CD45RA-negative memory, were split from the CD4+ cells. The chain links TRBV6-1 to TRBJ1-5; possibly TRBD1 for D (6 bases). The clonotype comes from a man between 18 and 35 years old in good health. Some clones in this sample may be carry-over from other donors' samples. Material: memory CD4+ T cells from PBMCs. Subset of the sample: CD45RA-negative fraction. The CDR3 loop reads CASRVGGANQPQHF. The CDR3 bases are TGTGCCAGCAGGGTAGGGGGAGCTAATCAGCCCCAGCATTTT.